This T cell receptor (beta chain) was obtained from a study of CD8+CD57+ T cells in acquired aplastic anemia. Overall study context: Yields of DNA that came from sorted CD4+ and CD8+ cells averaged around 3 ug. The study's findings and limits: Patients and controls shared fewer than 30 CD8+ CDR3 sequences. Levels of CD8+ Simpson's diversity were not significantly distinct in patients versus controls.

The V gene's germline CDR1 is SGHRS and CDR2 YFSETQ. CDR3 length: 15 residues. The use of genomic DNA as template underpinned the TCR beta VDJ and CDR3 profiling. TCRdb passed the reads through MiXCR, listing each CDR3 protein once. Of 250,000 to 300,000 distinct CDR3 sequences listed, about 50% were seen once; the top ten hold around 1.3%. Selection for sequencing was limited to patients who had shown CD8+CD57+ cell expansion by flow cytometry. Sampling of blood occurred while the patients had still received no therapy. As concerns this clonotype: Its target is not known. Mismatch with germline at one junction end may stem from a read error.

This chain links TRBV5-1 with TRBJ2-7; TRBD1 or TRBD2 may be the D gene (7 bases each). Specimen: sorted CD4+, CD8+, or CD8+CD57+ T cells (not recorded which) from PBMCs. The source of this sequence is a human donor with aplastic anemia. CDR3 amino acids: CASSPRGSGTYEQYF. The CDR3 DNA reads TGTGCCAGCAGCCCCAGGGGGAGCGGGACCTACGAGCAGTACTTC. The variable domain in full, completed from reference TRBV5-1 and TRBJ2-7, reads KAGVTQTPRYLIKTRGQQVTLSCSPISGHRSVSWYQQTPGQGLQFLFEYFSETQRNKGNFPGRFSGRQFSNSRSEMNVSTLELGDSALYLCASSPRGSGTYEQYFGPGTRLTVT.